The following is a T cell receptor beta chain sequence with its context. The data originate from a study of blood T cell repertoires in COVID-19. Original methodology: Amplification from reference gene primers served as the basis for estimated nucleated cell counts. Profiled with immunoSEQ multiplex PCR; TCRdb holds only in-frame clones, not every one. V, J and clone size are those of that table, while D and trimming were read from the DNA. The sample has more than 300,000 clones, over 80% seen once. Allocation to cohorts depended on clinical history reported by the participants. The CDR3 consists of 17 residues. Germline V gives CDR1 GTSNPN, CDR2 SVGIG (reference sequence). Trimming cost V 2 bases and J 4 bases; bases outside gene matches: 8.

V and J are TRBV30 and TRBJ2-5; 15 nucleotides line up with TRBD2. Sequencing used PBMCs or T cells enriched from blood (not recorded which). The TCR was taken from a woman in her fifties or sixties who had recovered from COVID-19. CDR3 DNA sequence: TGTGCCTGGAGTACGGGACTAGCGGGGGGTGTAGGAGAGACCCAGTACTTC. Translated: CAWSTGLAGGVGETQYF. The whole variable domain, filled in from reference TRBV30 and TRBJ2-5, reads SQTIHQWPATLVQPVGSPLSLECTVEGTSNPNLYWYRQAAGRGLQLLFYSVGIGQISSEVPQNLSASRPQDRQFILSSKKLLLSDSGFYLCAWSTGLAGGVGETQYFGPGTRLLVL.